This T cell receptor beta chain was captured by sequencing in a study of regulatory T cells in long-lasting Graves disease. Study in general: For under 3 months, newly diagnosed Graves' patients had been taking antithyroid drugs.

Study observations and caveats: Whereas new patients shared 900 to 1,000 public clonotypes, persistent patients shared more, at under 3,500. Patients with persistent disease showed a bias toward TRBV28, TRBJ1-2 and TRBJ2-5.

The time point denotes: newly diagnosed GD, antithyroid drugs for less than 3 months. RNA extracted from PBMCs served as the sequencing template. From each patient, around 9 milliliters of peripheral blood was drawn and collected into an EDTA anticoagulant tube. According to the study, TCR beta libraries were built with iRepertoire HTBI primers and CDR3-region Arm-PCR. TCRdb passed the multiplex PCR reads through MiXCR, listing each CDR3 protein once. The table lists 250,000 to 400,000 distinct CDR3 sequences, approximately 20% of them singletons, with about two fifths in the top ten. V was trimmed by 0 bases and J by 6 bases, leaving 6 bases between them. The germline V gene has CDR1 KGHSH and CDR2 LQKENI. CDR3 length: 13 amino acids. This clonotype was found many times. The antigen remains undetermined.

The sequence derives from a female donor with Graves disease. The genes are TRBV18 and TRBJ2-1; D is unresolved. Sequenced material: peripheral blood mononuclear cells (PBMCs), taken at new diagnosis, from a patient treated with antithyroid drugs. This CDR3 reads CASSPPVRNEQFF. The CDR3 DNA reads as TGTGCCAGCTCACCACCGGTCCGCAATGAGCAGTTCTTC.